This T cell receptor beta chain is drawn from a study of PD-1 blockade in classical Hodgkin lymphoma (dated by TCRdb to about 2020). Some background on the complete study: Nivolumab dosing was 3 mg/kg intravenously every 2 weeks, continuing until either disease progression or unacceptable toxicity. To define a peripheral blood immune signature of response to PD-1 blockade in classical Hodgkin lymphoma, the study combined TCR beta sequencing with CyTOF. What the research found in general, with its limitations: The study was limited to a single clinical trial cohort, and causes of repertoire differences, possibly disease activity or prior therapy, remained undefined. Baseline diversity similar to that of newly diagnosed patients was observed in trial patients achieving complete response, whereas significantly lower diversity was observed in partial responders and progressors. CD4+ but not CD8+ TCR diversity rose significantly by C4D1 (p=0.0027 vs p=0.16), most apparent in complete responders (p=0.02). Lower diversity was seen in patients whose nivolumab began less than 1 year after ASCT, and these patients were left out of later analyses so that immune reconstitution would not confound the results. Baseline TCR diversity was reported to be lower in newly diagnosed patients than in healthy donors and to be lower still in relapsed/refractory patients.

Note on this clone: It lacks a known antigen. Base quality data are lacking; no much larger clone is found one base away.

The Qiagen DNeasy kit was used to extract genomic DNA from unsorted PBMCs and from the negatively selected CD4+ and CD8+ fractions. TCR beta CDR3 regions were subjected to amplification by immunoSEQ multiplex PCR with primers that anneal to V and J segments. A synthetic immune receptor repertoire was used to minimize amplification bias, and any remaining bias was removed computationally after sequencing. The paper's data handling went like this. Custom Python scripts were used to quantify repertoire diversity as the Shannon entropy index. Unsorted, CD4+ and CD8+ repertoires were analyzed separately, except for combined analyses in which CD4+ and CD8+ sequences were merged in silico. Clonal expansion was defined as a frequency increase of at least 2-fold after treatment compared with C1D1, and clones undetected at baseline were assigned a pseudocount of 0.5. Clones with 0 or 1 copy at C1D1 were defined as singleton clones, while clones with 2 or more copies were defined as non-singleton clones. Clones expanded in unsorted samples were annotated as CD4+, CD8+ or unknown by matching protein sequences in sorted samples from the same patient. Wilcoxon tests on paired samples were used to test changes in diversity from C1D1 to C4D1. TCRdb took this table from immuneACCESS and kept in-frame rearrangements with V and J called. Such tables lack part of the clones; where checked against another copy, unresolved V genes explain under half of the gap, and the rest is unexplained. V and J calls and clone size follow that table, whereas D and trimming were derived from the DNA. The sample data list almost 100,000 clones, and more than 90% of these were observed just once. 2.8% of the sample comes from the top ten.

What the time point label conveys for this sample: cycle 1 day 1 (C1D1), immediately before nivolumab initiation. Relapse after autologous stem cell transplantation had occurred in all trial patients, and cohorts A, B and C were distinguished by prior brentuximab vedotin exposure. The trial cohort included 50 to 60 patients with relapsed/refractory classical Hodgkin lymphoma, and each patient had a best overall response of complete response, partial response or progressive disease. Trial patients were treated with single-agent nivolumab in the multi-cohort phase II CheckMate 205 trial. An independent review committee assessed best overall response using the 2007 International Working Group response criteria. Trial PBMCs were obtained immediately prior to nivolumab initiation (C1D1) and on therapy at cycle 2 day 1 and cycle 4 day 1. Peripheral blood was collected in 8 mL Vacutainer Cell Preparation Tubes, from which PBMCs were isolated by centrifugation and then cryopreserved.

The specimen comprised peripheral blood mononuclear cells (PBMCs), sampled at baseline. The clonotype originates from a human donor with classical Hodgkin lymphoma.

CDR3 region: CARGQPVNSPLHF. The nucleotides are TGCGCCAGAGGACAGCCAGTGAATTCACCCCTCCACTTT. The chain is made from TRBV5-1 and TRBJ1-6; TRBD1 is possibly the D segment (6 matching bases). Inclusive of the bounding cysteine and phenylalanine, the CDR3 is 13 residues long. Just CDR3 DNA is preserved here, 39 bases in frame from base 1. At the junction V is shortened by 8 bases and J by 7 bases, with 13 bases in between. The germline V gene specifies SGHRS as CDR1 and YFSETQ as CDR2.